This T cell receptor (beta chain) comes out of a study of blood T cell repertoires in COVID-19. In the authors' workflow: Quantification of nucleated cells was approximated via reference gene primer amplification. This table comes from immunoSEQ multiplex PCR, and its TCRdb copy is limited to in-frame clones, with some not included. V and J calls and clone size are copied from that table; D and trimming were computed from the DNA. The sample gives around 130,000 clones, more than 80% of which show up once; 12% is in the top ten. V lost 2 bases and J 0 bases, leaving 13 bases between the germline ends. The CDR3 contains 16 residues. The V gene's germline CDR1 is MGHRA and CDR2 YSYEKL.

The sample taken for sequencing was peripheral blood. This chain links TRBV4-1 with TRBJ1-1; unclear D gene. The source of this sequence is a woman aged 55-69 years with acute or convalescent COVID-19. The CDR3: CASSQKGGSMNTEAFF. The CDR3 DNA follows: TGCGCCAGCAGCCAAAAAGGAGGCAGCATGAACACTGAAGCTTTCTTT.